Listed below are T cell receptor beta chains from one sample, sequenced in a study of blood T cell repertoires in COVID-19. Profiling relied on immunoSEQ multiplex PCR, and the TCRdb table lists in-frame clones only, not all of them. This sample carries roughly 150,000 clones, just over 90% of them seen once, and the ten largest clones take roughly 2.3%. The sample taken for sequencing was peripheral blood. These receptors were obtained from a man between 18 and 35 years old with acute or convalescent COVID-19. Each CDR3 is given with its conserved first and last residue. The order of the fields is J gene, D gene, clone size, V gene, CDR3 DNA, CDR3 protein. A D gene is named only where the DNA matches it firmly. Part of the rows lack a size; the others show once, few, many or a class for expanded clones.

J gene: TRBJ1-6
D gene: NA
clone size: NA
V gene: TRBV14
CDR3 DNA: TGTGCCAGCAGCCAAGAGGGGGGGGCAAATTCACCCCTCCACTTT
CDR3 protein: CASSQEGGANSPLHF

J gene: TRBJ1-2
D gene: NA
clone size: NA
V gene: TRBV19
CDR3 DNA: TGTGCCAGTAGTAGGACAGCCAGCGGCTACACCTTC
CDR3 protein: CASSRTASGYTF

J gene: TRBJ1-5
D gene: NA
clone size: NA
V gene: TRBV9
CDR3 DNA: TGTGCCAGCAGCGTATCACCCGGGATTCAGCCCCAGCATTTT
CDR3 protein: CASSVSPGIQPQHF

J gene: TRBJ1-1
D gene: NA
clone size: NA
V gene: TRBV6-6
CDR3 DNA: TGTGCCAGCAGTTACTCGCCGCAGGGCAATCAAGAAGCTTTCTTT
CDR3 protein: CASSYSPQGNQEAFF

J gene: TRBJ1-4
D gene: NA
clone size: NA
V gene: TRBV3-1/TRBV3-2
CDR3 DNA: TGTGCCAGCAGCCAAGGGTACAGGGTGGGTGAAAAACTGTTTTTT
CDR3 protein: CASSQGYRVGEKLFF

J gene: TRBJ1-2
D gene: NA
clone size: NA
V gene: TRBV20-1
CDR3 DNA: TGCAGTGCTCCAGGGCTCCGTGGCTACACCTTC
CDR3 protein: CSAPGLRGYTF

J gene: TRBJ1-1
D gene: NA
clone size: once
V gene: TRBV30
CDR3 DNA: TGTGCCTGGAGTTTCGGACCGGTACAGGACACTGAAGCTTTCTTT
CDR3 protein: CAWSFGPVQDTEAFF

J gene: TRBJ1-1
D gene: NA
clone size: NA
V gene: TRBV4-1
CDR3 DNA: TGCGCCAGCAGCCAAGATATTGCGGGGCGGAACACTGAAGCTTTCTTT
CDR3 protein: CASSQDIAGRNTEAFF

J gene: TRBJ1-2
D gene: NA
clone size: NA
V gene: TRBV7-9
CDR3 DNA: TGTGCCAGCAGCCCGGGGGGGGCGTCGAACTATGGCTACACCTTC
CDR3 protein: CASSPGGASNYGYTF

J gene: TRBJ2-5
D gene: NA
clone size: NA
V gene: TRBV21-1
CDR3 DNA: TGTGCCAGCAGCAAAGGGGCTAGCGGGGGCCTCCGGGCCCAGTACTTC
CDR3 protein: CASSKGASGGLRAQYF

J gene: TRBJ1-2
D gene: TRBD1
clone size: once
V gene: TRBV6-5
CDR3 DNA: TGTGCCAGCAGGTCCGGGACAGGGGGCGCGGGTGGCTACACCTTC
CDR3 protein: CASRSGTGGAGGYTF

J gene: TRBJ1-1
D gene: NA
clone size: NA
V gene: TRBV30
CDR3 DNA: TGTGCCTGTGCCGGGGGTCGCGCTGAAGCTTTCTTT
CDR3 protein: CACAGGRAEAFF